The source of this TCR beta chain is a study of OX40 agonist ivuxolimab in advanced cancers. Study details: Patients were given ivuxolimab, an antibody that agonizes OX40 (CD134). General study results and limits: Antigen specificity of clonally expanded peripheral T cells was not established.

Sequencing was performed with immunoSEQ multiplex PCR; in TCRdb, only in-frame clones are kept and a portion is missing. This sample has about 68,000 clones, with 84% found just once. In germline, CDR1 is MDHEN, CDR2 SYDVKM. V shed 7 bases and J 5 bases; nucleotides not matched to a gene: 8. The CDR3 is 14 amino acids. A remark on this clone: Antigen specificity is unknown.

The clonotype was recovered from an adult with an advanced solid tumor such as melanoma, head and neck, liver or kidney cancer. This specimen consisted of CD4+ or CD8+ T cells sorted from blood, obtained in a trial of the OX40 agonist ivuxolimab. The chain combines TRBV28 with TRBJ1-3; TRBD1 agrees at 7 bases. The CDR3 sequence: CASTETGYRNTIYF. In DNA form, the CDR3 reads TGTGCCAGCACCGAGACAGGGTACAGAAACACCATATATTTT.